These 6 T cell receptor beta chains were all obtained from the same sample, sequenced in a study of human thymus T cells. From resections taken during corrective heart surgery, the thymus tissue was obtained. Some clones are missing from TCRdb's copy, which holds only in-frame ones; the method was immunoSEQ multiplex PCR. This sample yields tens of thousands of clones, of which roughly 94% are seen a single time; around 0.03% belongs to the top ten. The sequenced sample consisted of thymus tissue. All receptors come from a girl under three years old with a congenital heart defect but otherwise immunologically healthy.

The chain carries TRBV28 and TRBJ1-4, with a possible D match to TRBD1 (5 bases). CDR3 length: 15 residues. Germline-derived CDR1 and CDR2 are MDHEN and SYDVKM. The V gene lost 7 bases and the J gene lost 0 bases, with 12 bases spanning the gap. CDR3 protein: CASKGRIATNEKLFF. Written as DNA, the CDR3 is TGTGCCAGCAAGGGGAGAATCGCAACTAATGAAAAACTGTTTTTT.

The CDR3 bases are TGTGCCAGCAGTTGTGGGGACAGGATCCGTGAAAAACTGTTTTTT. Protein sequence: CASSCGDRIREKLFF. The chain recombines TRBV6-5 with TRBJ1-4, with 8 bases fitting TRBD1. The germline gives CDR1 MNHEY, CDR2 SVGAGI. V lost 4 bases to trimming and J lost 7 bases; unmatched junction nucleotides: 8. There are 15 residues in the CDR3.

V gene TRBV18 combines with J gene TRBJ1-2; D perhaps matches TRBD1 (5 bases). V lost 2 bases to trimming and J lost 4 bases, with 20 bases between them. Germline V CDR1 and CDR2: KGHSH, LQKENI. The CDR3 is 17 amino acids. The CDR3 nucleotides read TGTGCCAGCTCACCAATTGTAGACAGCTTGGGACTCTATGGCTACACCTTC. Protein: CASSPIVDSLGLYGYTF. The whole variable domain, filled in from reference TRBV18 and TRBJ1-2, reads NAGVMQNPRHLVRRRGQEARLRCSPMKGHSHVYWYRQLPEEGLKFMVYLQKENIIDESGMPKERFSAEFPKEGPSILRIQQVVRGDSAAYFCASSPIVDSLGLYGYTFGSGTRLTVV.

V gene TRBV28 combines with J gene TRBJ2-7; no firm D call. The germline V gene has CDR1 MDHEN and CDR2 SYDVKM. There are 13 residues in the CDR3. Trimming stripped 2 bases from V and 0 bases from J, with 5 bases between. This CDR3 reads CASSLTVSYEQYF. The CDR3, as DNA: TGTGCCAGCAGTTTAACGGTCTCCTACGAGCAGTACTTC.

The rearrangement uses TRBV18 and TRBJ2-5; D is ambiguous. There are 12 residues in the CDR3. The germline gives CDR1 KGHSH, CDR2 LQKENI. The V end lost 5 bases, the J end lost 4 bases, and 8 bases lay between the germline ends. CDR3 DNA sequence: TGTGCCAGCTCAGATCGTGGAGAGACCCAGTACTTC. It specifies CASSDRGETQYF.

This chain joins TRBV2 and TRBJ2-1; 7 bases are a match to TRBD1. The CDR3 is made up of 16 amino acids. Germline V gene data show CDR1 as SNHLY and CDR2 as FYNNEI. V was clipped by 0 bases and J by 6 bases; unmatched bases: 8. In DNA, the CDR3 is TGTGCCAGCAGTGAAGCGCTTACCACAGGGGTCAATGAGCAGTTCTTC. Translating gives CASSEALTTGVNEQFF.